The 11 T cell receptor beta chains listed next were all sequenced from one sample in a study of blood T cell repertoires in COVID-19. Some clones are missing from TCRdb's copy, which holds only in-frame ones; the method was immunoSEQ multiplex PCR. The sample lists more than 150,000 clones; approximately 80% were seen once. Material for sequencing was peripheral blood. These receptors all come from a man aged 50-60 years who had recovered from COVID-19.

The rearrangement links TRBV28 to TRBJ2-7, with D possibly matching TRBD1 (5 bases). CDR3 length equals 12 residues. Germline V lookup: CDR1 MDHEN, CDR2 SYDVKM. V was cut by 4 bases and J by 6 bases, with 10 bases left in between. In DNA form, the CDR3 reads TGTGCCAGCAGTTACCAGGGTTCCGAGCAGTACTTC. As protein: CASSYQGSEQYF.

The chain recombines TRBV2 with TRBJ2-1, with D maybe TRBD1 (6 bases). Germline lookup yields CDR1 SNHLY and CDR2 FYNNEI. The length of the CDR3 is 12 residues. The germline V and J ends were trimmed by 7 bases and 9 bases, with 13 bases remaining between them. The CDR3 loop reads CASTNRAPEQFF. The CDR3 nucleotides read TGTGCCAGCACCAACAGGGCGCCTGAGCAGTTCTTC.

The chain recombines TRBV5-1 with TRBJ2-4, with a tentative D call TRBD2 (5 bases). CDR3 length equals 14 residues. Per the germline V gene, CDR1 is SGHRS and CDR2 is YFSETQ. With 0 bases removed from V and 8 bases from J, the gap between germline ends came to 12 bases. The CDR3 DNA reads TGCGCCAGCAGCTTGGGACTATTTGGGGACATTCAGTACTTC. Translated, it gives CASSLGLFGDIQYF.

The rearrangement joins TRBV14 to TRBJ1-6; D perhaps matches TRBD1 (6 bases). The germline CDR1 and CDR2 sequences are SGHDN and FVKESK. Trimming pared 4 bases from V and 12 bases from J, leaving 13 bases between. This CDR3 contains 13 residues. CDR3 sequence reads: CASSPQGRVPLHF. CDR3 nucleotides: TGTGCCAGCAGCCCACAGGGAAGAGTACCCCTCCACTTT.

The rearrangement links TRBV19 to TRBJ2-1, with 8 bases matching TRBD2. The V segment lost 6 bases and the J segment 8 bases; nucleotides outside the gene matches: 12. This CDR3 spans 15 amino acids. Germline V CDR1 and CDR2: LNHDA, SQIVND (reference sequence). CDR3 sequence (DNA): TGTGCCAGTAGGAAGATCGGGACTAGGGTCGATGAGCAGTTCTTC. The encoded protein is CASRKIGTRVDEQFF.

This rearrangement joins TRBV30 to TRBJ2-3; 10 nucleotides agree with TRBD1. Trimming removed 5 bases from V and 0 bases from J; junction bases left unmatched: 29. Germline assignment: CDR1 GTSNPN and CDR2 SVGIG (reference sequence). The CDR3 consists of 23 residues. CDR3 sequence reads: CAWSSDDRGPNTSGFRSTDTQYF. In DNA, the CDR3 is TGTGCCTGGTCCTCGGACGACAGGGGGCCAAACACTAGCGGTTTTCGAAGCACAGATACGCAGTATTTT.

The chain uses TRBV10-3 and TRBJ1-4; 7 bases map to TRBD1. The ends lost 6 bases at V and 1 base at J; junction bases unmatched: 5. CDR1 and CDR2 (germline): ENHRY, SYGVKD. This CDR3 contains 15 residues. The CDR3, as DNA: TGTGCCATCAGCCTTCGACAGGGAACTAATGAAAAACTGTTTTTT. It codes for CAISLRQGTNEKLFF.

This rearrangement joins TRBV19 to TRBJ2-1; perhaps TRBD2 as D (6 bases). The CDR3 has 16 residues. Germline loops: CDR1 LNHDA, CDR2 SQIVND (reference sequence). V lost 1 base to trimming and J lost 2 bases, with 12 bases between them. The DNA of the CDR3 is TGTGCCAGTAGTATAGGGGGCGGGATTACCTACAATGAGCAGTTCTTC. It codes for CASSIGGGITYNEQFF. The variable domain in full, completed from reference TRBV19 and TRBJ2-1, reads DGGITQSPKYLFRKEGQNVTLSCEQNLNHDAMYWYRQDPGQGLRLIYYSQIVNDFQKGDIAEGYSVSREKKESFPLTVTSAQKNPTAFYLCASSIGGGITYNEQFFGPGTRLTVL.

The rearrangement uses TRBV10-3 and TRBJ1-3; weak D call: TRBD1 (5 bases). CDR1 is ENHRY, CDR2 SYGVKD, per germline. V was cut by 0 bases and J by 5 bases, with 20 bases left in between. The CDR3 consists of 18 residues. CDR3 amino acids: CAISESGARRGERNTIYF. The CDR3 region has the DNA TGTGCCATCAGTGAGTCTGGAGCGAGGCGGGGGGAAAGAAACACCATATATTTT.

The chain uses TRBV28 and TRBJ1-5; D might be TRBD1 (6 bases). CDR3 length: 15 amino acids. V was shortened by 3 bases and J by 4 bases, with 13 bases between the two germline ends. Germline V CDR1 and CDR2: MDHEN, SYDVKM. CDR3 sequence (DNA): TGTGCCAGCAGTTTGGGCCCCAGGGGAAATCAGCCCCAGCATTTT. This translates into CASSLGPRGNQPQHF.

The chain joins TRBV29-1 to TRBJ2-7; maybe TRBD2 (5 bases). The ends were cut back, 6 bases at V and 3 bases at J, with 15 bases in the middle. The CDR3 length is 13 residues. Germline assignment: CDR1 SQVTM and CDR2 ANQGSEA. CDR3 region: CSVRSGNYYEQYF. As DNA, the CDR3 is TGCAGCGTCCGGTCGGGGAACTACTACGAGCAGTACTTC.